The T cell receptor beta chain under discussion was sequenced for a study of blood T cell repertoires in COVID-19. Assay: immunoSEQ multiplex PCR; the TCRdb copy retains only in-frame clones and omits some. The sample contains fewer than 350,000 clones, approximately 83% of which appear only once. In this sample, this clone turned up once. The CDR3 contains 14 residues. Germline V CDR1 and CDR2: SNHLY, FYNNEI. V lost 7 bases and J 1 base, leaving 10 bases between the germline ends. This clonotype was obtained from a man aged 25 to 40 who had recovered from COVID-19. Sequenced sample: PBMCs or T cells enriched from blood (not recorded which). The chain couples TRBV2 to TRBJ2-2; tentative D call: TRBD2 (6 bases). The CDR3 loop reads CASKERVNTGELFF. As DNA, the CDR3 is TGTGCCAGCAAGGAGCGGGTGAACACCGGGGAGCTGTTTTTT.